This T cell receptor beta chain originates from a study of T cells in Graves' hyperthyroidism and ophthalmopathy. This clonotype was detected only once. The investigators amplified TCR beta CDR3 regions from RNA transcripts. The HTBI primer set was used in a first-round RT-PCR of the TCR CDR3. TCRdb reprocessed the multiplex PCR reads with MiXCR, giving one entry per CDR3 protein. Here the sample spans approximately 530,000 distinct CDR3 sequences, 16% being singletons. After removal of 6 bases from V and 0 bases from J, the junction contained 7 bases not matched to a gene. The CDR3 has 15 residues. The V gene's germline CDR1 is MDHEN and CDR2 SYDVKM.

The TCR sequence derives from a woman under 30 with Graves' hyperthyroidism. Sequencing was performed on blood. J is TRBJ1-1 and V is TRBV28; 7 positions agree with TRBD1. In nucleotides, the CDR3 is TGTGCCAGCAGGCTAGCCGGGACAGTGAACACTGAAGCTTTCTTT. Its translation: CASRLAGTVNTEAFF.